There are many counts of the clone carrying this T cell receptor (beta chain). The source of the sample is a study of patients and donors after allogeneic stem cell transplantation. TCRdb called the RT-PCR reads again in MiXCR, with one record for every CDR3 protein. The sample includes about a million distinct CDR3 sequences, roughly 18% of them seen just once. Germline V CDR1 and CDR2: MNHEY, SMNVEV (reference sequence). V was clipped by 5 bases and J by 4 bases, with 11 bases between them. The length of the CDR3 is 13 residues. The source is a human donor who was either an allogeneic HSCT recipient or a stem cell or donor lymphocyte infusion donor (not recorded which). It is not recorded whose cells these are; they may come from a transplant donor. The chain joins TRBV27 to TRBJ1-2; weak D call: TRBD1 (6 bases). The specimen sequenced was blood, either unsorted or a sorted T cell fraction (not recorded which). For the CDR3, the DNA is TGTGCCAGCAGTACAGGGCCAACCTATGGCTACACCTTC. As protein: CASSTGPTYGYTF.